Below are 5 T cell receptor beta chains sequenced from a single sample in a study of blood T cell repertoires in COVID-19. The method was immunoSEQ multiplex PCR; TCRdb's version includes in-frame clones alone and lacks a portion of them. The table records 70,000 to 95,000 clones, roughly 90% of them present only once. Sequenced sample: peripheral blood. The receptors shown here come from a middle-aged man with COVID-19, enrolled during active disease.

The chain links TRBV6-5 to TRBJ2-7, with 7 bases fitting TRBD2. CDR3 length: 13 amino acids. The V gene's germline CDR1 is MNHEY and CDR2 SVGAGI. The trim removed 0 bases at V and 6 bases at J, leaving 2 bases unmatched. The DNA of the CDR3 is TGTGCCAGCAGTTACTCGACTAGCTTCGAGCAGTACTTC. Amino acid sequence: CASSYSTSFEQYF.

This rearrangement joins TRBV9 to TRBJ1-6; perhaps TRBD1 as D (6 bases). The length of the CDR3 is 13 residues. V was cut by 2 bases and J by 7 bases, with 7 bases left in between. CDR1 is SGDLS and CDR2 is YYNGEE in the germline V gene. This CDR3 is CASSVGQNSPLHF. The CDR3, as DNA: TGTGCCAGCAGCGTCGGACAGAATTCACCCCTCCACTTT.

This clone was detected only a few times. The chain employs TRBV5-1 and TRBJ1-2; 8 nucleotides match TRBD1. The CDR3 is made up of 14 amino acids. V was pared by 2 bases and J by 8 bases, with 8 bases of the junction left unmatched. The germline V gene has CDR1 SGHRS and CDR2 YFSETQ. The CDR3 reads CASSFGQGRFGYTF. CDR3 nucleotides: TGCGCCAGCAGCTTCGGACAGGGAAGGTTCGGCTACACCTTC.

V and J are TRBV30 and TRBJ1-2; weak D call: TRBD1 (5 bases). CDR3 size: 11 residues. The V end was cut by 4 bases, the J end by 7 bases, with 10 bases between. Germline V gene lookup returns CDR1 GTSNPN and CDR2 SVGIG (reference sequence). CDR3 protein: CAWTGSSGYTF. In nucleotides, the CDR3 is TGTGCCTGGACAGGGTCTTCTGGCTACACCTTC.

This chain uses TRBV3-1 (or the pseudogene TRBV3-2) with TRBJ1-3; TRBD1 might be the D (5 bases). Germline CDR1 reads LGHDT; CDR2 reads YNNKEL (reference sequence). V dropped 1 base and J dropped 0 bases, with 16 bases sitting between them. The CDR3 spans 18 residues. The CDR3 coding sequence is TGTGCCAGCAGCCAAGTCCTCCTGGGGGGTAGCTCTGGAAACACCATATATTTT. It is translated as CASSQVLLGGSSGNTIYF.